These 21 T cell receptor beta chains originate from one sample sequenced in a study of metastatic and nonmetastatic thyroid tumors. TCRdb re-called the PCR reads through MiXCR. The sample lists about 33,000 clones; roughly a sixth were seen once. Patients had received no treatment of any kind before thyroid surgery. Sequencing was performed on blood. All receptors derive from a male donor with papillary thyroid cancer or a benign thyroid nodule (not recorded which). Some clones in this sample may be carry-over from other donors' samples.

This clone ranks as medium-sized. This sequence joins TRBV6-2 or TRBV6-3 and TRBJ1-6; 7 bases are shared with TRBD1. The CDR3 totals 15 residues. V was clipped by 4 bases and J by 7 bases; unmatched bases: 7. Per germline, CDR1 MNHEY and CDR2 SVGEGT. The CDR3: CASSWADRTNSPLHF. The CDR3 region has the DNA TGTGCCAGCAGTTGGGCGGACAGGACCAATTCACCCCTCCACTTT.

This clone has a count of ten or more. The chain employs TRBV2 and TRBJ2-3, with 12 bases aligning to TRBD1. Germline V gene sequence: CDR1 SNHLY, CDR2 FYNNEI. J gave up 5 bases and V 1 base, and 7 bases lay outside the gene matches. The CDR3 consists of 17 residues. The CDR3 bases are TGTGCCAGCAGTGAAGGGGGGACAGGGGGCCGGGGAGATACGCAGTATTTT. Its protein is CASSEGGTGGRGDTQYF.

At least ten counts were recorded for this clone. The chain couples TRBV27 to TRBJ1-4, with D unresolved. Germline V CDR1 and CDR2: MNHEY, SMNVEV (reference sequence). This CDR3 is 13 amino acids long. The V gene lost 8 bases and the J gene lost 0 bases, with 7 bases spanning the gap. CDR3 sequence: CASEAATNEKLFF. CDR3 DNA sequence: TGTGCCAGCGAAGCTGCAACTAATGAAAAACTGTTTTTT.

The sample holds one count of this clone. The chain links TRBV11-1 to TRBJ2-3; D possibly corresponds to TRBD2 (6 bases). CDR3 length: 15 residues. The germline gives CDR1 SGHAT, CDR2 FQDESV (reference sequence). With 5 bases removed from V and 7 bases from J, the gap between germline ends came to 19 bases. CDR3 protein: CASSPAGSSTYTQYF. The CDR3 bases are TGTGCCAGCAGCCCCGCGGGGAGCAGCACGTATACGCAGTATTTT.

This clone was seen at least ten times. The CDR3 is CASSLMTGRADTQYF. CDR3 coding DNA: TGTGCCAGCAGTTTGATGACAGGGCGAGCAGATACGCAGTATTTT. This chain joins TRBV12-3 or TRBV12-4 and TRBJ2-3, with 7 bases lining up with TRBD1. V shed 3 bases and J 4 bases; nucleotides not matched to a gene: 7. The CDR3 consists of 15 residues.

This clone was counted ten times or more. The chain is built from TRBV10-2 and TRBJ2-7, with D possibly matching TRBD2 (6 bases). There are 14 residues in the CDR3. The V end was cut by 3 bases, the J end by 3 bases, with 12 bases between. CDR1 and CDR2 (germline): WSHSY, SAAADI. This CDR3 reads CASSDLASYYEQYF. The CDR3 nucleotides are TGCGCCAGCAGTGATCTAGCGAGTTACTACGAGCAGTACTTC.

At least ten counts were recorded for this clone. V gene TRBV19 combines with J gene TRBJ1-1; maybe TRBD1 (5 bases). The V end was cut by 2 bases, the J end by 6 bases, with 10 bases between. CDR1 is LNHDA, CDR2 SQIVND, per germline (reference sequence). The CDR3 sequence is 13 residues long. CDR3 DNA sequence: TGTGCCAGTAGTATAAGAATAGGGGCTGAAGCTTTCTTT. Amino acids: CASSIRIGAEAFF.

J is TRBJ2-7 and V is TRBV28; no reliable D call. Between the trimmed V and J ends, which lost 2 bases and 4 bases, there was a span of 6 bases. Per germline, CDR1 MDHEN and CDR2 SYDVKM. The CDR3 is 12 residues long. The DNA of the CDR3 is TGTGCCAGCAGTTTAGTCGGGTACGAGCAGTACTTC. This codes for CASSLVGYEQYF. The whole variable domain, remainder taken from reference TRBV28 and TRBJ2-7, is DVKVTQSSRYLVKRTGEKVFLECVQDMDHENMFWYRQDPGLGLRLIYFSYDVKMKEKGDIPEGYSVSREKKERFSLILESASTNQTSMYLCASSLVGYEQYFGPGTRLTVT.

This clone was seen at least ten times. The chain couples TRBV12-3 or TRBV12-4 to TRBJ1-5, with D maybe TRBD1 (6 bases). V lost 3 bases and J lost 2, with 11 bases in between. The CDR3 totals 15 residues. CDR3 sequence: CASSFGGPGNQPQHF. The DNA of the CDR3 is TGTGCCAGCAGTTTCGGGGGGCCGGGCAATCAGCCCCAGCATTTT.

This clone was recorded at least ten times. The genes are TRBV29-1 and TRBJ2-1; 10 nucleotides agree with TRBD1. Per germline, CDR1 SQVTM and CDR2 ANQGSEA. The V segment lost 2 bases and the J segment 5 bases; nucleotides outside the gene matches: 3. The CDR3 runs to 14 residues. Here the CDR3 DNA reads TGCAGCGTTGAAAGGGACAGGGGTGACAATGAGCAGTTCTTC. As protein: CSVERDRGDNEQFF.

This clone was counted a few times. A read error may account for a junction end that differs from germline. This sequence joins TRBV6-2 or TRBV6-3 and TRBJ2-3, with 7 bases matching TRBD2. The CDR3 consists of 15 residues. CDR1 is MNHEY and CDR2 is SVGEGT in the germline V gene. DNA for the CDR3: TGCGCCAGCAGCAACCTAGCGGTTGGTGCAGATACGCAGTATTTT. Translated: CASSNLAVGADTQYF.

This clone was observed at least ten times. Other nucleotide sequences from this sample produce the same CDR3. The V and J genes are TRBV6-4 and TRBJ2-1; 11 bases match TRBD2. Looked up from germline, CDR1 is MRHNA and CDR2 is SNTAGT. The CDR3 is made up of 15 amino acids. V lost 0 bases to trimming and J lost 6 bases; unmatched junction nucleotides: 1. CDR3 nucleotide sequence: TGTGCCAGCAGTGACTCAACTAGCGGGAGCAATGAGCAGTTCTTC. Amino acids: CASSDSTSGSNEQFF.

This clone was seen a few times. The CDR3 does not end in the conserved phenylalanine or tryptophan, so this is likely a read error. The genes are TRBV28 and TRBJ2-3; D remains ambiguous. This CDR3 has 15 residues. Germline V gene sequence: CDR1 MDHEN, CDR2 SYDVKM. V was trimmed by 6 bases and J by 6 bases, leaving 19 bases between them. The CDR3, as DNA: TGTGCCAGCAGCTCGATCGGTGGAAGGGCTGATACGCAGTATTAT. Protein: CASSSIGGRADTQYY.

Here the CDR3 DNA reads TGTGCCAGCAGTGAAAGTGAGTCACCCCTCCACTTT. Translating gives CASSESESPLHF. V gene TRBV6-1 combines with J gene TRBJ1-6; the D is unclear. The CDR3 consists of 12 residues. Trimming took off 2 bases at V and 10 bases at J, with 6 bases between the two ends. CDR1 and CDR2 from the germline V gene are MNHNS and SASEGT.

This clone was seen repeatedly, ten times or more. This rearrangement joins TRBV11-1 to TRBJ2-2, with D possibly being TRBD1 (5 bases). This CDR3 comprises 16 residues. The germline V gene has CDR1 SGHAT and CDR2 FQDESV (reference sequence). V shed 8 bases and J shed 1 base, with 17 bases lying between them. CDR3 sequence (DNA): TGTGCCAGCGATCTACGTCCAGGGTGGAACACCGGGGAGCTGTTTTTT. Encoded protein: CASDLRPGWNTGELFF.

This clone was seen at least ten times. CDR3 bases: TGTGCCAGCAGCCTTCGACAGGGGGCCTTTCCCCTAAAGGGCTACACCTTC. This encodes CASSLRQGAFPLKGYTF. This chain connects TRBV7-7 to TRBJ1-2; 10 bases line up with TRBD1. From germline, CDR1 is SSHAT and CDR2 FNYEAQ (reference sequence). The CDR3 contains 17 residues. V shed 5 bases and J 8 bases; nucleotides not matched to a gene: 17.

This clone was picked up many times. V gene TRBV2 combines with J gene TRBJ1-1; tentative D call: TRBD1 (5 bases). Looked up from germline, CDR1 is SNHLY and CDR2 is FYNNEI. Deletions cut 2 bases from V and 3 bases from J, with 10 bases between. This CDR3 is built from 14 residues. CDR3 residues: CASSERARDTEAFF. The DNA of the CDR3 is TGTGCCAGCAGTGAAAGAGCCAGGGACACTGAAGCTTTCTTT.

This clone was counted at least ten times. The gene calls are TRBV5-7 and TRBJ1-5, with D unclear. TRBV5-7 is an open reading frame whose function is uncertain. V lost 0 bases to trimming and J lost 0 bases, with 1 base between them. The CDR3 length is 13 residues. The CDR3 region has the DNA TGTGCCAGCAGCTTGGATAGCAATCAGCCCCAGCATTTT. It translates to CASSLDSNQPQHF.

V gene TRBV30 combines with J gene TRBJ1-3; D uncertain. Trimming removed 7 bases from V and 0 bases from J, with 13 bases in between. CDR3 size: 14 residues. Looked up from germline, CDR1 is GTSNPN and CDR2 is SVGIG (reference sequence). CDR3 amino acids: CAFEPKNSGNTIYF. The CDR3 nucleotides are TGTGCCTTTGAGCCCAAAAACTCTGGAAACACCATATATTTT.

The chain couples TRBV5-1 to TRBJ2-2; 8 bases fit TRBD2. This CDR3 is built from 14 residues. The junction had 0 bases not matched to a gene; V was cut back by 2 bases and J by 3 bases. CDR1 and CDR2 (germline): SGHRS, YFSETQ. The CDR3 DNA is TGCGCCAGCAGCTTCGGGGGGGACACCGGGGAGCTGTTTTTT. This gives the protein CASSFGGDTGELFF.

This clone came up many times. The V call is TRBV20-1, the J call TRBJ1-5; 8 bases align to TRBD1. V shed 6 bases and J 0 bases; nucleotides not matched to a gene: 19. CDR1 and CDR2 from the germline V gene are DFQATT and SNEGSKA (reference sequence). The CDR3 loop spans 19 amino acids. In DNA, the CDR3 is TGCAGTGCCCCGGAGATCAGGACAGGGCTTCGGTATAGCAATCAGCCCCAGCATTTT. Its translation is CSAPEIRTGLRYSNQPQHF.